The T cell receptor (beta chain) under discussion was sequenced for a study of blood T cell repertoires in COVID-19. The overall study: PBMCs, B-cell-depleted T cells, or T cells provided the cDNA or gDNA that made up the material.

Source study methods: Reference gene primer amplification gave estimated nucleated cell counts. The method was immunoSEQ multiplex PCR; TCRdb's version includes in-frame clones alone and lacks a portion of them. V, J and clone size are those of that table, while D and trimming were read from the DNA. The data show about half a million clones, over 75% seen once. The specimen was peripheral blood. The sequence came from a human donor in a cohort sampled during active COVID-19.

In DNA form, the CDR3 reads TGTGCCAGAAACATGACCATGCAGGGGGGAGAAGCCAAAAACATTCAGTACTTC. Translated: CARNMTMQGGEAKNIQYF. The genes are TRBV5-3 and TRBJ2-4, with D perhaps matching TRBD1 (7 bases). TRBV5-3 is given ORF status, its function remaining uncertain. V gave up 6 bases and J gave up 0 bases, with 22 bases separating them. There are 18 residues in the CDR3.